Sequencing of this TCR beta chain was carried out in a study of a mutant IDH1 vaccine in newly diagnosed glioma. Study information: The start of vaccination came 4-6 weeks after radiotherapy alone, or with temozolomide cycles. Treated individuals were around 60% male and approximately 38% female, averaging about 41 years of age.

For this clone: Its antigen is not identified.

Time point described: week 11, during vaccination. All doses held 300 ug of mutant IDH1 20-mer peptide, with topical imiquimod. Tumors from donors were new WHO grade 3 or 4 IDH1-mutant astrocytomas with ATRX loss. This table comes from immunoSEQ multiplex PCR, and its TCRdb copy is limited to in-frame clones, with some not included. Among 110,000 or so clones listed, 85% to 90% were seen once. The TCR comes from a woman between 45 and 60 years old with glioma. The sample here was PBMCs, taken from a glioma patient whose treatment included an IDH1 peptide vaccine.

CDR3 sequence reads: CASSPRFTEAFF. The CDR3 DNA sequence: TGTGCCAGCAGTCCCAGATTTACTGAAGCTTTCTTT. The chain recombines TRBV28 with TRBJ1-1; D unclear. V dropped 5 bases and J dropped 5 bases, with 9 bases sitting between them. From germline, CDR1 is MDHEN and CDR2 SYDVKM. The CDR3 is 12 residues long.